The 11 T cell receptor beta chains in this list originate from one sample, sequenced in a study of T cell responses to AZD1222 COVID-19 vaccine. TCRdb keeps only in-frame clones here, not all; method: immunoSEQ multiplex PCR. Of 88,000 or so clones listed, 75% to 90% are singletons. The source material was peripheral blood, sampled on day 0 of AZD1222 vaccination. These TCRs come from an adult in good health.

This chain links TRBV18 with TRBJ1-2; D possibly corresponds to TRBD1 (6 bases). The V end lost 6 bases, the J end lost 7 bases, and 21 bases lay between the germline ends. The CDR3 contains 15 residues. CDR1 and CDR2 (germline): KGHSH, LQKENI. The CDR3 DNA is TGTGCCAGCTCCCCTCAACGGGACACCGAGAGTGGCTACACCTTC. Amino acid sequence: CASSPQRDTESGYTF.

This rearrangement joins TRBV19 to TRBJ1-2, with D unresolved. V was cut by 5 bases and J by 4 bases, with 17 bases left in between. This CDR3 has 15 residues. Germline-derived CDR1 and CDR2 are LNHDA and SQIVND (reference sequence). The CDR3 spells CASSPGQIQVYGYTF. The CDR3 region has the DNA TGTGCCAGTAGTCCGGGTCAAATCCAGGTCTATGGCTACACCTTC.

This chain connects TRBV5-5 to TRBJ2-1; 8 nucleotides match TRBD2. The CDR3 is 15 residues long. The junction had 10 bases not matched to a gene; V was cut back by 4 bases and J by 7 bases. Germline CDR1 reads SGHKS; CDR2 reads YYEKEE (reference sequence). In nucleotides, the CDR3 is TGTGCCAGCAGCATATTAGCGGGACTGGGTAATGAGCAGTTCTTC. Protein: CASSILAGLGNEQFF.

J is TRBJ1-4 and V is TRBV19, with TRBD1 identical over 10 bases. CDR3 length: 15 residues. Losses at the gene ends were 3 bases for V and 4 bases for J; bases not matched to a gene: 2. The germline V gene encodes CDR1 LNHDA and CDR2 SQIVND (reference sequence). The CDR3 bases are TGTGCCAGTAGTATGGGACAGGGGCTTAATGAAAAACTGTTTTTT. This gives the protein CASSMGQGLNEKLFF.

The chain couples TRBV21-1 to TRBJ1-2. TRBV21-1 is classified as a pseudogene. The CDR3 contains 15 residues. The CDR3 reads CASSKVEQRGNGYTF. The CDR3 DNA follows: TGTGCCAGCAGCAAAGTAGAACAGAGGGGTAATGGCTACACCTTC.

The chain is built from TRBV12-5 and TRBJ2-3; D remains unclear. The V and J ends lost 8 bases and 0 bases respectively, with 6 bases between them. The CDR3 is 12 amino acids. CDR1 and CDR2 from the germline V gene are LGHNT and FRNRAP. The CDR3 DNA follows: TGTGCTAGTAGCTGGAGCACAGATACGCAGTATTTT. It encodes CASSWSTDTQYF.

CDR3 in amino acids: CASSQFTRDRGTNEKLFF. In DNA, the CDR3 is TGTGCCAGCAGCCAATTCACCCGGGACAGGGGAACTAATGAAAAACTGTTTTTT. The chain links TRBV14 to TRBJ1-4; TRBD1 matches 10 bases. Trimming at V came to 2 bases and at J to 1 base, leaving 7 bases not matched to a gene. This CDR3 comprises 18 residues. Germline V gene sequence: CDR1 SGHDN, CDR2 FVKESK.

The CDR3 sequence: CASSVESQNYEQYF. CDR3 in DNA: TGTGCCAGCAGCGTAGAATCACAGAACTACGAGCAGTACTTC. V gene TRBV9 combines with J gene TRBJ2-7; D gene unclear. The V end lost 0 bases, the J end lost 3 bases, and 10 bases lay between the germline ends. This CDR3 spans 14 amino acids. The V gene's germline CDR1 is SGDLS and CDR2 YYNGEE.

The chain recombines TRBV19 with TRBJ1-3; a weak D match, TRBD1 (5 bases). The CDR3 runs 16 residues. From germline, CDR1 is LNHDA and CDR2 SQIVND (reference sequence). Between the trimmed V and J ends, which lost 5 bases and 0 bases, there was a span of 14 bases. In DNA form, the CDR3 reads TGTGCCAGTAGTCTCCGGGACGGGCTCTCTGGAAACACCATATATTTT. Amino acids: CASSLRDGLSGNTIYF.

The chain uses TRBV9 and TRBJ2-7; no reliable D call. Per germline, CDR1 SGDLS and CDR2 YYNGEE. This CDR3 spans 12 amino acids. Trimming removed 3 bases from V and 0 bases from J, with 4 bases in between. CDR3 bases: TGTGCCAGCAGCGGAAGCTCCTACGAGCAGTACTTC. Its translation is CASSGSSYEQYF. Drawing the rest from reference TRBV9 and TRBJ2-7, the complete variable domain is DSGVTQTPKHLITATGQRVTLRCSPRSGDLSVYWYQQSLDQGLQFLIQYYNGEERAKGNILERFSAQQFPDLHSELNLSSLELGDSALYFCASSGSSYEQYFGPGTRLTVT.

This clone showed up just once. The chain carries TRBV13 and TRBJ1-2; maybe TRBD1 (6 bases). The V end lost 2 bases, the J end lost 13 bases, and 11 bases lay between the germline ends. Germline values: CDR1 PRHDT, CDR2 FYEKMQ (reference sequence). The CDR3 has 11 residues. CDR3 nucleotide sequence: TGTGCCAGCAGCTTACGGGGGGCGATCACCTTC. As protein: CASSLRGAITF.